The 21 T cell receptor beta chains listed next were all sequenced from one sample in a study of blood T cells in healthy people across ages. With a J-beta primer mix and a sample-barcoded 5' primer, a second PCR ran about 7 to 12 cycles. TCRdb reprocessed the 5' RACE reads with MiXCR, giving one entry per CDR3 protein. The sample records 380,000 or so distinct CDR3 sequences, over 45% being singletons. The sequenced material came from blood. These receptor sequences come from a man in his 60s in good health.

This clonotype was recorded many times. CDR3 bases: TGTGCCAGCAGCCCTTTGAGTGGGACCGGGGAGCTGTTTTTT. This gives the protein CASSPLSGTGELFF. The gene calls are TRBV3-1 and TRBJ2-2; D is unresolved. From germline, CDR1 is LGHDT and CDR2 YNNKEL (reference sequence). CDR3 size: 14 residues. V was shortened by 4 bases and J by 5 bases, with 11 bases between the two germline ends.

As to this clonotype: One end of the junction does not line up with germline, which may come from a read error. This sequence joins TRBV6-6 and TRBJ2-7; D unresolved. The CDR3 sequence is 13 residues long. Germline lookup yields CDR1 MNHNY and CDR2 SVGAGI (reference sequence). The CDR3 DNA reads as TGTGCAAGCAGTTACACGGTAGCCTACGAGCAGTACTTC. Protein product: CASSYTVAYEQYF.

The chain combines TRBV11-2 with TRBJ1-1, with D possibly being TRBD1 (6 bases). The CDR3 length is 14 residues. Trimming took off 7 bases at V and 3 bases at J, with 15 bases between the two ends. Germline CDR1 reads SGHAT; CDR2 reads FQNNGV. CDR3 sequence reads: CASTRGDTYTEAFF. The CDR3 DNA reads as TGTGCCAGCACCCGAGGGGACACCTACACTGAAGCTTTCTTT.

Ten or more counts support this clonotype. The V call is TRBV7-2, the J call TRBJ2-7; D is ambiguous. The length of the CDR3 is 14 residues. Germline values: CDR1 SGHTA, CDR2 FQGNSA. V was cut by 5 bases and J by 0 bases, with 11 bases left in between. The CDR3 sequence is CASSSAISSYEQYF. Written as DNA, the CDR3 is TGTGCCAGCAGCAGCGCAATTTCCTCCTACGAGCAGTACTTC.

This clonotype was counted a single time. Written as DNA, the CDR3 is TGCGCCAGCAGCTTGGATGGGAGCTCTGGAAACACCATATATTTT. Protein sequence: CASSLDGSSGNTIYF. This chain links TRBV5-1 with TRBJ1-3; unclear D gene. The CDR3 has 15 amino acids. Germline V gene sequence: CDR1 SGHRS, CDR2 YFSETQ. V was trimmed by 0 bases and J by 0 bases, leaving 7 bases between them.

This chain uses TRBV28 with TRBJ2-4; D may match TRBD1 or TRBD2 (5 bases each). Per the germline V gene, CDR1 is MDHEN and CDR2 is SYDVKM. Trimming left V 5 bases short and J 0 bases short, with 11 bases between. This CDR3 has 15 residues. The CDR3 is CASSGREKAKNIQYF. CDR3 nucleotides: TGTGCCAGCAGTGGCAGGGAGAAAGCCAAAAACATTCAGTACTTC.

In its sample, this clonotype was seen once. This rearrangement joins TRBV6-5 to TRBJ2-1; possibly TRBD1 or TRBD2 for D (7 bases each). Trimming shortened V by 4 bases and J by 8 bases, and 18 bases separated the two germline ends. The V gene's germline CDR1 is MNHEY and CDR2 SVGAGI. This CDR3 has 15 residues. The CDR3 nucleotides read TGTGCCAGCAGTTCCAGGGGGGGCCCGTATGATGAGCAGTTCTTC. Protein product: CASSSRGGPYDEQFF.

The chain combines TRBV2 with TRBJ2-7; no definite D call. The J call may be wrong; the DNA end is better matched by TRBJ2-5. Looked up from germline, CDR1 is SNHLY and CDR2 is FYNNEI. The length of the CDR3 is 14 residues. This chain's CDR3 is CASSGTPGRETQYF. DNA for the CDR3: TGTGCCAGCAGTGGTACCCCTGGAAGAGAGACCCAGTACTTC.

Comment on this clonotype: A read error may account for a junction end that differs from germline. CDR3 sequence: CSVVLSGTDTRYF. CDR3 DNA: TGCAGCGTTGTCCTCTCGGGCACAGATACGCGGTATTTT. The chain joins TRBV29-1 to TRBJ2-3; D gene unclear. Germline CDR1 is SQVTM and CDR2 is ANQGSEA. The CDR3 is 13 residues long.

The chain combines TRBV25-1 with TRBJ2-7, with D perhaps matching TRBD1 or TRBD2 (5 bases each). With the DNA end fitting TRBJ2-5 better, the J assignment may be wrong. Germline V gene lookup returns CDR1 MGHDK and CDR2 SYGVNS. This CDR3 has 15 amino acids. For the CDR3, the DNA is TGTGCCAGCAGGAGCCCCCAGGGCCCCGGGACGACCCAGTACTTC. Its protein product is CASRSPQGPGTTQYF.

This clonotype was seen only a few times. CDR3 region: CSVEAGNYGYTF. CDR3 sequence (DNA): TGCAGCGTTGAAGCGGGTAACTATGGCTACACCTTC. The V call is TRBV29-1, the J call TRBJ1-2; D unresolved. This CDR3 comprises 12 residues. The V end lost 1 base, the J end lost 1 base, and 4 bases lay between the germline ends. Per the germline V gene, CDR1 is SQVTM and CDR2 is ANQGSEA.

A single count supports this clonotype. V gene TRBV7-2 combines with J gene TRBJ2-3; 11 bases map to TRBD2. The CDR3 has 19 amino acids. Losses at the gene ends were 2 bases for V and 3 bases for J; bases not matched to a gene: 13. Germline V gene sequence: CDR1 SGHTA, CDR2 FQGNSA. This CDR3 reads CASSLFPTGASGRTDTQYF. Here the CDR3 DNA reads TGTGCCAGCAGCTTATTTCCAACCGGGGCTAGCGGGAGGACAGATACGCAGTATTTT.

The chain employs TRBV5-4 and TRBJ2-4, with D tentatively TRBD2 (7 bases). The germline gives CDR1 SGHNT, CDR2 YYREEE (reference sequence). There are 14 residues in the CDR3. V lost 2 bases and J lost 6, with 12 bases in between. CDR3 protein: CASSLGGAGNIQYF. DNA for the CDR3: TGTGCCAGCAGCTTAGGGGGGGCAGGAAACATTCAGTACTTC.

As regards this clonotype: An end of the junction does not agree with germline; a read error may underlie this. The chain employs TRBV7-2 and TRBJ2-1; perhaps D is TRBD1 or TRBD2 (5 bases each). The CDR3 runs to 12 residues. Germline V gene lookup returns CDR1 SGHTA and CDR2 FQGNSA. The CDR3, as DNA: TGTGCCAGCAGCTTGTGGGGGTCTGAGAAGTTCTTC. It specifies CASSLWGSEKFF.

This clonotype was seen a few times. This chain connects TRBV7-2 to TRBJ2-7; D call uncertain. The CDR3 is made up of 15 amino acids. Trimming stripped 0 bases from V and 2 bases from J, with 11 bases between. CDR1 SGHTA and CDR2 FQGNSA come from the germline V gene. CDR3 protein: CASSLASQVAYEQYF. In nucleotides, the CDR3 is TGTGCCAGCAGCTTAGCGTCCCAGGTAGCCTACGAGCAGTACTTC.

This clonotype was detected ten times or more. A much larger clone lies a single base off, so this may be a read error. The chain joins TRBV11-3 to TRBJ2-1, with D perhaps matching TRBD1 or TRBD2 (5 bases each). The CDR3 sequence is 14 residues long. V was trimmed by 5 bases and J by 5 bases, leaving 13 bases between them. The germline V gene has CDR1 SGHNT and CDR2 YENEEA. The CDR3 nucleotides are TGTGCCAGCAGCCCGAGGGGCGGACACAATGAGCAGTTCTTC. Translated: CASSPRGGHNEQFF.

This rearrangement joins TRBV20-1 to TRBJ1-1, with D uncertain. Per germline, CDR1 DFQATT and CDR2 SNEGSKA (reference sequence). This CDR3 contains 9 residues. Trimming removed 6 bases from V and 8 bases from J, with 7 bases in between. The DNA for the CDR3 is TGCAGTGCCCGGCGGGAAGCTTTCTTT. Translating gives CSARREAFF.

This chain uses TRBV6-5 with TRBJ2-3; the D gene is possibly TRBD2 (6 bases). This CDR3 region has 13 residues. V shed 11 bases and J shed 4 bases, with 16 bases lying between them. Germline loops: CDR1 MNHEY, CDR2 SVGAGI. The CDR3 loop is CAALASRADTQYF. In DNA, the CDR3 is TGTGCCGCGCTAGCGTCGAGAGCAGATACGCAGTATTTT.

In nucleotides, the CDR3 is TGTGCCAGCGTCTTACAGCCCTATGGCTACACCTTC. It translates to CASVLQPYGYTF. This chain connects TRBV6-6 to TRBJ1-2; D remains unclear. The V gene's germline CDR1 is MNHNY and CDR2 SVGAGI (reference sequence). CDR3 length: 12 residues. V was clipped by 8 bases and J by 4 bases, with 11 bases between them.

The chain employs TRBV12-3 or TRBV12-4 and TRBJ2-3; 8 bases map to TRBD2. There are 16 residues in the CDR3. With V trimmed by 1 base and J by 0 bases, 3 bases remained unmatched. DNA for the CDR3: TGTGCCAGCAGTTTAGGTGCTAGCGGGAGCACAGATACGCAGTATTTT. Protein product: CASSLGASGSTDTQYF.

A few counts support this clonotype. CDR3 sequence (DNA): TGTGCCAGCTCACTCTTAGCGGTCGGATTCAATGAGCAGTTCTTC. It encodes CASSLLAVGFNEQFF. This chain joins TRBV18 and TRBJ2-1; a weak D match, TRBD2 (6 bases). Trimming cost V 4 bases and J 6 bases, with 16 bases left between them. Germline-derived CDR1 and CDR2 are KGHSH and LQKENI. This CDR3 spans 15 amino acids.